Given below is one T cell receptor beta chain in context. Trimming stripped 6 bases from V and 4 bases from J, with 17 bases between. Germline V gives CDR1 KGHDR, CDR2 SFDVKD. The CDR3 is 16 amino acids. This entry is derived from a study of CD8 T cells in Susac syndrome. It was with random hexamers that 0.5 to 1 ug RNA was reverse transcribed. TCRdb used MiXCR to reprocess the immunoSEQ multiplex PCR reads, holding one entry per CDR3 protein. Among 70,000 to 75,000 distinct CDR3 sequences listed, around 93% were seen once. This rearrangement joins TRBV24-1 to TRBJ2-2; the D gene is possibly TRBD1 (6 bases). The sequenced material came from CD4+ T cells from PBMCs. The source of this sequence is a human donor with Susac syndrome. The CDR3 bases are TGTGCCACCAGTACCCAAACAGGGCTGAGCACCGGGGAGCTGTTTTTT. Its translation: CATSTQTGLSTGELFF.